This TCR beta chain was recovered during a study of vaccination effects on CD4 cells after COVID-19. Study observations and caveats: In healthy vaccinees, only 1 of 255 vaccine-induced clones cross-reacted with common cold coronaviruses. The study enrolled few convalescent patients and sampled no early post-infection timepoints.

ViraFEST expansion of antigen-specific CD4+ T cells with viral peptide pools preceded sequencing. The culture ran for roughly ten days before CD4+ T cells were isolated. BNT162b2 vaccine or mRNA-1273 vaccine was given to participants in two doses. Wells containing approximately 2 million PBMC each were cultured with 10 IU/ml IL-2 and about 10 ug/ml peptides. On days 3 and 7, fresh IL-2 medium replaced half the medium. Worth noting for this clone: Its antigen is unidentified.

Germline CDR1 is SGHRS and CDR2 is YFSETQ. V lost 4 bases and J lost 4; bases outside the gene matches: 13. This CDR3 is built from 20 residues. Generated by immunoSEQ multiplex PCR, the TCRdb table keeps only in-frame clones and is missing some. This repertoire shows approximately 31,000 clones, around 70% found once; its top ten account for roughly 12%. The sequence was obtained from a human donor who received a COVID-19 vaccine. The V gene is TRBV5-1, the J gene TRBJ2-2; 16 bases are shared with TRBD2. The sample consisted of CD4+ T cells from PBMCs cultured with HCoV-229E spike peptides, taken after COVID-19 vaccination. As DNA, the CDR3 is TGCGCCAGCAGCGGATTATCCGGGACTAGCGGGAGGGCCGGCACCGGGGAGCTGTTTTTT. This gives the protein CASSGLSGTSGRAGTGELFF.